The 19 T cell receptor beta chains listed next were all sequenced from one sample in a study of blood T cell repertoires in COVID-19. Profiled with immunoSEQ multiplex PCR; TCRdb holds only in-frame clones, not every one. The sample shows roughly 80,000 clones, under 85% of them seen only once. The source material was peripheral blood. These receptors were taken from a woman aged 80 or over with acute or convalescent COVID-19.

A note on this clone: The identical CDR3 is also encoded by other nucleotide sequences in the sample. The chain recombines TRBV7-2 with TRBJ2-7, with 10 bases fitting TRBD2. J lost 3 bases, V lost 5 bases, and 4 bases had no gene match. Germline CDR1 and CDR2: SGHTA and FQGNSA. The CDR3 extends over 14 amino acids. The DNA for the CDR3 is TGTGCCAGCAGCCCCTCTAGCGGGAGCTACGAGCAGTACTTC. It codes for CASSPSSGSYEQYF.

The chain is built from TRBV5-6 and TRBJ2-3; the match to TRBD1 covers 7 bases. Germline CDR1 is SGHDT and CDR2 is YYEEEE. The V gene end was trimmed by 4 bases and the J gene end by 8 bases; junction bases not matched to a gene: 16. The length of the CDR3 is 16 residues. The chain's CDR3 is CASSPVDRVFMGTQYF. The CDR3 DNA follows: TGTGCCAGCAGCCCCGTTGACAGGGTCTTTATGGGTACGCAGTATTTT.

The chain couples TRBV7-2 to TRBJ1-1, with 11 bases identical to TRBD1. The germline gives CDR1 SGHTA, CDR2 FQGNSA. The CDR3 runs to 16 residues. Trimming at V came to 1 base and at J to 5 bases, leaving 6 bases not matched to a gene. The CDR3 nucleotides read TGTGCCAGCAGCTTAGTTTGGACAGGGGGCGGGACTGAAGCTTTCTTT. Protein product: CASSLVWTGGGTEAFF.

The J gene is TRBJ2-1, the V gene TRBV18; the match to TRBD2 covers 10 bases. The CDR3 consists of 14 residues. The J segment lost 4 bases and the V segment lost 6 bases, leaving 3 bases of the junction unmatched. Germline loops: CDR1 KGHSH, CDR2 LQKENI. Here the CDR3 reads CASSASGGYNEQFF. The CDR3 coding sequence is TGTGCCAGCTCTGCTAGCGGGGGATACAATGAGCAGTTCTTC.

The chain employs TRBV18 and TRBJ2-2; 13 bases line up with TRBD2. CDR3 size: 16 residues. The trim removed 0 bases at V and 8 bases at J, leaving 3 bases unmatched. In germline, CDR1 is KGHSH, CDR2 LQKENI. CDR3 protein: CASSPPGLAGQGELFF. DNA for the CDR3: TGTGCCAGCTCACCACCGGGACTAGCGGGACAGGGGGAGCTGTTTTTT.

This chain joins TRBV18 and TRBJ2-3; D is possibly TRBD1 (5 bases). With 2 bases removed from V and 2 bases from J, the gap between germline ends came to 8 bases. The germline V gene encodes CDR1 KGHSH and CDR2 LQKENI. The CDR3 runs 14 residues. The DNA of the CDR3 is TGTGCCAGCTCACCATCAGGGAACACAGATACGCAGTATTTT. Its protein is CASSPSGNTDTQYF. Using reference TRBV18 and TRBJ2-3 for the parts outside the CDR3, the full variable domain is NAGVMQNPRHLVRRRGQEARLRCSPMKGHSHVYWYRQLPEEGLKFMVYLQKENIIDESGMPKERFSAEFPKEGPSILRIQQVVRGDSAAYFCASSPSGNTDTQYFGPGTRLTVL.

CDR3 sequence (DNA): TGCAGTGCTGACAGGGGTATTGAAGCTTTCTTT. This encodes CSADRGIEAFF. The chain carries TRBV20-1 and TRBJ1-1; the match to TRBD1 covers 8 bases. Unmatched junction bases numbered 3, after V lost 5 bases and J lost 7 bases. The germline CDR1 and CDR2 sequences are DFQATT and SNEGSKA (reference sequence). The CDR3 is 11 amino acids.

The rearrangement links TRBV7-2 to TRBJ2-3, with 8 bases aligning to TRBD1. The CDR3 consists of 14 residues. Germline-derived CDR1 and CDR2 are SGHTA and FQGNSA. J gave up 9 bases and V 7 bases, and 12 bases lay outside the gene matches. The chain's CDR3 is CASIRGQGAGTQYF. DNA for the CDR3: TGTGCCAGCATCAGGGGGCAGGGGGCAGGGACGCAGTATTTT.

The rearrangement links TRBV4-1 to TRBJ1-5; tentative D call: TRBD1 (5 bases). V lost 0 bases to trimming and J lost 2 bases, with 5 bases between them. Germline CDR1 reads MGHRA; CDR2 reads YSYEKL. CDR3 length: 14 residues. CDR3 sequence (DNA): TGCGCCAGCAGCCAAGAGACAGGCAATCAGCCCCAGCATTTT. The encoded protein is CASSQETGNQPQHF.

This clone was seen just once. The CDR3 loop reads CASSPRAGDTEAFF. In DNA, the CDR3 is TGTGCCAGCAGCCCGCGGGCGGGGGACACTGAAGCTTTCTTT. The genes are TRBV2 and TRBJ1-1; a possible D gene is TRBD1 (5 bases). The CDR3 covers 14 residues. Germline V gives CDR1 SNHLY, CDR2 FYNNEI. Trimming took 6 bases from V and 3 from J, leaving 14 bases between them.

In this sample, this clone turned up once. The rearrangement uses TRBV6-5 and TRBJ2-7; TRBD2 might be the D (5 bases). This CDR3 is built from 16 residues. V lost 0 bases to trimming and J lost 5 bases, with 17 bases between them. CDR1 and CDR2 from the germline V gene are MNHEY and SVGAGI. For the CDR3, the DNA is TGTGCCAGCAGTTACTCGAGGAGGCTGGCCGACCACGAGCAGTACTTC. Translation: CASSYSRRLADHEQYF.

The chain couples TRBV28 to TRBJ2-7, with 8 nucleotides matching TRBD2. Germline trimming cut 7 bases from V and 1 base from J; bases unmatched to any gene: 9. The CDR3 has 15 amino acids. Germline CDR1 reads MDHEN; CDR2 reads SYDVKM. The CDR3 coding sequence is TGTGCCAGCAACCTAGCGGGCGGGCCTTCCTACGAGCAGTACTTC. Translation gives CASNLAGGPSYEQYF.

The rearrangement joins TRBV21-1 to TRBJ2-7; the listed D gene, TRBD2, was not tested against the DNA. TRBV21-1 is annotated as a pseudogene. The CDR3 has 15 amino acids. The CDR3 spells CASSKYGGSSYEQYF. CDR3 nucleotide sequence: TGTGCCAGCAGCAAATATGGCGGGAGCTCGTACGAGCAGTACTTC.

V is TRBV18 and J is TRBJ2-5, with D hard to call. The germline V and J ends were trimmed by 3 bases and 2 bases, with 7 bases remaining between them. Germline CDR1 and CDR2: KGHSH and LQKENI. There are 13 residues in the CDR3. The CDR3 spells CASSPIDQETQYF. For the CDR3, the DNA is TGTGCCAGCTCACCCATAGATCAAGAGACCCAGTACTTC.

The chain employs TRBV29-1 and TRBJ1-2, with TRBD1 identical over 7 bases. The ends lost 5 bases at V and 6 bases at J; junction bases unmatched: 21. The CDR3 is 17 amino acids. Germline V lookup: CDR1 SQVTM, CDR2 ANQGSEA. CDR3 region: CSVPPRQGSHSDNGYTF. The CDR3 nucleotides are TGCAGCGTTCCGCCCAGACAGGGTAGTCACAGCGATAATGGCTACACCTTC.

V and J are TRBV29-1 and TRBJ2-5, with D possibly matching TRBD2 (5 bases). CDR3 length equals 14 residues. The germline V gene encodes CDR1 SQVTM and CDR2 ANQGSEA. With 5 bases removed from V and 2 bases from J, the gap between germline ends came to 15 bases. The CDR3 loop is CSVYGPRAQETQYF. The CDR3 DNA is TGCAGCGTTTACGGACCGAGGGCTCAAGAGACCCAGTACTTC.

The rearrangement uses TRBV14 and TRBJ2-5, with a weak D call TRBD1 (6 bases). This CDR3 contains 15 residues. V was shortened by 0 bases and J by 6 bases, with 14 bases between the two germline ends. Germline lookup yields CDR1 SGHDN and CDR2 FVKESK. The CDR3 here is CASSQDTGWIKTQYF. The CDR3, as DNA: TGTGCCAGCAGCCAAGATACAGGGTGGATAAAGACCCAGTACTTC.

This chain uses TRBV5-4 with TRBJ2-5; tentative D call: TRBD2 (6 bases). The germline CDR1 and CDR2 sequences are SGHNT and YYREEE (reference sequence). V was shortened by 4 bases and J by 1 base, with 11 bases between the two germline ends. The CDR3 runs to 14 residues. In nucleotides, the CDR3 is TGTGCCAGCAGCAGGAGGGAAGCCCAAGAGACCCAGTACTTC. This sequence encodes CASSRREAQETQYF. Drawing the rest from reference TRBV5-4 and TRBJ2-5, the complete variable domain is ETGVTQSPTHLIKTRGQQVTLRCSSQSGHNTVSWYQQALGQGPQFIFQYYREEENGRGNFPPRFSGLQFPNYSSELNVNALELDDSALYLCASSRREAQETQYFGPGTRLLVL.

The rearrangement uses TRBV5-1 and TRBJ2-2; TRBD1 matches at 7 bases. CDR1 is SGHRS, CDR2 YFSETQ, per germline. The V gene end was trimmed by 1 base and the J gene end by 5 bases; junction bases not matched to a gene: 5. This CDR3 comprises 15 residues. DNA of the CDR3: TGCGCCAGCAGCTTGCCACAGGGGTTTACCGGGGAGCTGTTTTTT. Protein product: CASSLPQGFTGELFF.